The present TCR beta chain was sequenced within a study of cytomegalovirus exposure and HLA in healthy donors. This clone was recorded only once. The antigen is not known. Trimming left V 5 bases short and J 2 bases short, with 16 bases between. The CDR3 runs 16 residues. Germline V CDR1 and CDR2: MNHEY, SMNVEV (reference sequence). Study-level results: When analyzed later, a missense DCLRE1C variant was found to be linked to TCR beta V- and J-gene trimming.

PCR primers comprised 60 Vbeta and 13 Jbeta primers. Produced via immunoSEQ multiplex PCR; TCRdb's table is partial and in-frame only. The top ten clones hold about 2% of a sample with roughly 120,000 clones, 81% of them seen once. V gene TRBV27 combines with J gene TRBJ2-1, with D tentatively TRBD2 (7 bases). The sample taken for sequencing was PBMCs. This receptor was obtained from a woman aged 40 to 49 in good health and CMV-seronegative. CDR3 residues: CASSPGGSIPYNEQFF. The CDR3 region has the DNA TGTGCCAGCAGTCCGGGGGGCAGTATCCCCTACAATGAGCAGTTCTTC.